This T cell receptor beta chain appears in the sequencing data of a study of T cell responses to AZD1222 COVID-19 vaccine. On the study more broadly: Second-dose timings of about 4 or about 12 weeks were pooled.

Points on this clone: Antigen unknown.

TCRdb keeps only in-frame clones here, not all; method: immunoSEQ multiplex PCR. The data contain roughly 160,000 clones, approximately 94% of them singletons. The V and J ends lost 7 bases and 0 bases respectively, with 14 bases between them. CDR3 length: 15 amino acids. Findings and caveats of the study: Donors skewed white British and female; clonal diversity was possibly underestimated.

The sequence came from an adult in good health. This chain joins TRBV5-3 and TRBJ1-5; weak D call: TRBD1 (5 bases). TRBV5-3 belongs to the ORF category, with a function that is uncertain. This specimen consisted of peripheral blood, obtained on day 0 of AZD1222 vaccination. CDR3 sequence: CARCWGTVSNQPQHF. CDR3 coding DNA: TGTGCCAGATGCTGGGGGACCGTTAGCAATCAGCCCCAGCATTTT.